This TCR beta chain derives from a study of shared clonotypes between healthy human individuals. About the study: A couple of female and a few male donors aged 18 to 49 were enrolled. Three plates each covered CD4 naive and memory; CD8 naive two, CD8 memory one.

Germline CDR1 and CDR2: SEHNR and FQNEAQ (reference sequence). Trimming cost V 5 bases and J 0 bases, with 14 bases left between them. This CDR3 is 16 amino acids long. The donors, all of them Caucasian adults, lived in Nashville, Tennessee. The repertoire was sequenced with immunoSEQ multiplex PCR; TCRdb's copy has only in-frame clones and lacks some. The sample records about 1.1 million clones, approximately 80% being singletons. Sequencing was carried out using memory CD4+ T cells from PBMCs. Sample subset: CD45RA-negative fraction. J is TRBJ1-3 and V is TRBV7-9; no clear D gene. This clonotype was sampled from a man between 18 and 35 years old in good health. Some clones in this sample may be carry-over from other donors' samples. CDR3 loop: CASSPSSDLSGNTIYF. CDR3 nucleotide sequence: TGTGCCAGCAGCCCCTCAAGCGACCTCTCTGGAAACACCATATATTTT.